The 32 T cell receptor beta chains below were found in one sample sequenced in a study of CD8+CD57+ T cells in acquired aplastic anemia. The TCR beta profiling, which covered VDJ combination and CDR3 sequence, was carried out using genomic DNA as the template. TCRdb recomputed calls from the reads with MiXCR, one row per CDR3 protein. Among approximately 250,000 distinct CDR3 sequences, around 82% were seen once, and the ten largest hold 35% to 50%. Patients chosen for sequencing had shown CD8+CD57+ cell expansion by flow cytometry. Sample: sorted CD4+, CD8+, or CD8+CD57+ T cells (not recorded which) from PBMCs. The receptors stem from a human donor with aplastic anemia.

The chain couples TRBV9 to TRBJ2-1, with 10 bases that match TRBD2. V dropped 4 bases and J dropped 11; count of bases not matched to a gene: 15. Germline lookup yields CDR1 SGDLS and CDR2 YYNGEE. CDR3 size: 16 residues. The CDR3 coding sequence is TGTGCCAGCAGCTTAGCGACTAGCGGGTTAGATACGCAGCAGTTCTTC. Protein: CASSLATSGLDTQQFF.

V and J are TRBV9 and TRBJ2-3; weak D call: TRBD2 (5 bases). The CDR3 is 14 residues long. V lost 4 bases to trimming and J lost 10 bases, with 19 bases between them. The germline V gene encodes CDR1 SGDLS and CDR2 YYNGEE. CDR3 loop: CASSLAPPDAPQYF. In nucleotides, the CDR3 is TGTGCCAGCAGCTTAGCGCCGCCAGATGCGCCGCAGTATTTT.

This sequence joins TRBV11-3 and TRBJ1-4; D remains unclear. Germline V CDR1 and CDR2: SGHNT, YENEEA. Trimming left V 5 bases short and J 1 base short, with 11 bases between. CDR3 length: 15 amino acids. The CDR3 reads CASSRKAETNEKLFF. The DNA of the CDR3 is TGTGCCAGCAGCCGGAAGGCGGAAACTAATGAAAAACTGTTTTTT.

This chain uses TRBV5-1 with TRBJ2-5, with D tentatively TRBD2 (5 bases). The V and J ends lost 3 bases and 9 bases respectively, with 18 bases between them. The CDR3 covers 14 residues. Germline V gene lookup returns CDR1 SGHRS and CDR2 YFSETQ. CDR3 DNA sequence: TGCGCCAGCAGCTGTGGCAGCGGCGGCAATGCCCAGTACTTC. Translation gives CASSCGSGGNAQYF. Supplemented by reference TRBV5-1 and TRBJ2-5, the full variable domain reads KAGVTQTPRYLIKTRGQQVTLSCSPISGHRSVSWYQQTPGQGLQFLFEYFSETQRNKGNFPGRFSGRQFSNSRSEMNVSTLELGDSALYLCASSCGSGGNAQYFGPGTRLLVL.

This chain links TRBV11-2 with TRBJ2-3; weak D call: TRBD1 (6 bases). The CDR3 consists of 13 residues. V was clipped by 8 bases and J by 5 bases, with 14 bases between them. From germline, CDR1 is SGHAT and CDR2 FQNNGV. CDR3 sequence reads: CASGVWDIDTQYF. DNA for the CDR3: TGTGCCAGCGGCGTCTGGGACATAGATACGCAGTATTTT.

The chain is built from TRBV5-4 and TRBJ1-1; the D is unclear. The CDR3 is 17 residues long. Trimming stripped 4 bases from V and 0 bases from J, with 19 bases between. CDR1 is SGHNT and CDR2 is YYREEE in the germline V gene (reference sequence). CDR3 coding DNA: TGTGCCAGCAGCGTAACTAACGATCCCCTGGTGAACACTGAAGCTTTCTTT. This codes for CASSVTNDPLVNTEAFF.

The rearrangement links TRBV7-3 to TRBJ2-7; 7 bases are a match to TRBD1. V gave up 3 bases and J gave up 3 bases; unmatched junction bases: 17. Germline V gene data show CDR1 as SGHTA and CDR2 as FQGTGA. The CDR3 length is 18 residues. Here the CDR3 reads CASSFQGGADYGYYEQYV. In DNA form, the CDR3 reads TGTGCCAGCAGCTTTCAAGGGGGCGCCGACTATGGCTACTACGAGCAGTACGTC.

Concerning this clonotype: The junction departs from germline at one end; a sequencing error may be responsible. As DNA, the CDR3 is TGCGCCAGCAGAGACGGGGGGAGCGATGAGCAGTTCTTC. As protein: CASRDGGSDEQFF. This sequence joins TRBV2 and TRBJ2-1, with 7 bases fitting TRBD2. The CDR3 covers 13 residues. The V gene's germline CDR1 is SNHLY and CDR2 FYNNEI.

On this clonotype itself: Because the CDR3 is missing its conserved closing phenylalanine or tryptophan, this is likely a read error. No DNA is shown, since the ends of the CDR3 on it are uncertain; the CDR3 is the one TCRdb lists. The chain joins TRBV15 to TRBJ2-4; the tabulated D call, TRBD2, remains unverified against the DNA. Germline V gene data show CDR1 as LNHNV and CDR2 as YYDKDF (reference sequence). The CDR3 comprises 12 residues, both ends counted. The CDR3 reads CATGGAGNIQSL.

The chain employs TRBV2 and TRBJ1-1; 7 nucleotides agree with TRBD1. The last part of the DNA fits TRBJ2-7 better; the J call may be wrong. Germline V gives CDR1 SNHLY, CDR2 FYNNEI. This CDR3 spans 15 amino acids. The DNA of the CDR3 is TGTGCCAGCAGCGTACTAGTGACAGGGAACTACGAGCAGTACTTC. It translates to CASSVLVTGNYEQYF.

In regard to this clonotype: One end of the junction is discordant with germline, which a read error may explain. This chain connects TRBV9 to TRBJ1-1, with 8 bases matching TRBD1. This CDR3 region has 14 residues. The V gene's germline CDR1 is SGDLS and CDR2 YYNGEE. CDR3 loop: CASSESGEQGENIF. CDR3 nucleotides: TGTGCCAGCAGTGAATCGGGCGAACAGGGGGAAAACATCTTT.

A remark on this clonotype: The final CDR3 position lacks the conserved phenylalanine or tryptophan, pointing to a likely read error. No DNA is shown, since the ends of the CDR3 on it are uncertain; the CDR3 is the one TCRdb lists. The chain joins TRBV9 to TRBJ2-3; the DNA was not compared with TRBD2, the D call given in the table. A total of 13 residues make up the CDR3, ends included. Germline V lookup: CDR1 SGDLS, CDR2 YYNGEE. The chain's CDR3 is CASTAGPSENQPL.

The gene calls are TRBV7-9 and TRBJ1-1; possibly TRBD1 for D (5 bases). Germline CDR1 is SEHNR and CDR2 is FQNEAQ (reference sequence). CDR3 size: 16 residues. The V and J ends lost 3 bases and 11 bases respectively, with 25 bases between them. CDR3 bases: TGTGCCAGCAGCTTTGAAAGAAGCGGGGGGTGCGATGAGGCTTTCTTT. Translation gives CASSFERSGGCDEAFF.

V gene TRBV7-2 combines with J gene TRBJ2-3; no reliable D call. This CDR3 region has 15 residues. Trimming took off 6 bases at V and 14 bases at J, with 27 bases between the two ends. Germline CDR1 is SGHTA and CDR2 is FQGNSA. The CDR3 loop reads CASSFTNGISEIRYF. The CDR3 nucleotides read TGTGCCAGCAGTTTTACCAATGGCATTTCAGAGATACGGTATTTT.

The chain is built from TRBV7-9 and TRBJ2-7; 9 nucleotides line up with TRBD1. This CDR3 has 17 residues. Germline CDR1 is SEHNR and CDR2 is FQNEAQ (reference sequence). V trimming: 6 bases; J trimming: 1 base; junction bases outside the gene matches: 13. This chain's CDR3 is CASSIHSQGASSYEQYF. CDR3 in DNA: TGTGCCAGCAGTATCCACTCACAGGGGGCGAGTTCCTACGAGCAGTACTTC.

The DNA of the CDR3 is TGTGCCGGACAGGGGGCTAGGGAGACCCAGTACTCCGGGCATTTT. Translating gives CAGQGARETQYSGHF. The chain carries TRBV7-9 and TRBJ1-5, with TRBD1 matching 11 bases. Unmatched junction bases numbered 21, after V lost 11 bases and J lost 15 bases. Germline loops: CDR1 SEHNR, CDR2 FQNEAQ (reference sequence). CDR3 length: 15 amino acids.

Worth noting for this clonotype: Sequence at one end of the junction differs from germline and may be a read error. The CDR3 sequence is CASSFNPDGTAPSF. CDR3 sequence (DNA): TGTGCCAGCAGCTTCAATCCGGACGGGACAGCCCCTTCCTTT. V usage is TRBV7-8 and J usage is TRBJ1-1; TRBD1 aligns across 7 bases. Per the germline V gene, CDR1 is SGHVS and CDR2 is FQNEAQ. CDR3 length: 14 residues.

This sequence joins TRBV20-1 and TRBJ2-1, with TRBD1 as a possible D gene (5 bases). The CDR3 loop spans 13 amino acids. Trimming shortened V by 6 bases and J by 9 bases, and 18 bases separated the two germline ends. In germline, CDR1 is DFQATT, CDR2 SNEGSKA (reference sequence). CDR3 region: CSARTSAGTEQFF. CDR3 DNA sequence: TGCAGTGCAAGGACAAGCGCAGGTACTGAGCAGTTCTTC.

About this clonotype itself: The missing conserved phenylalanine or tryptophan at the end of this CDR3 makes a read error likely. Because the CDR3's place on the DNA is in doubt, the DNA is left out and the CDR3 is given as listed by TCRdb. This sequence joins TRBV7-9 and TRBJ2-3; the table's D call TRBD1 went unverified against the DNA. From its first to its last residue, the CDR3 has 13 amino acids. Looked up from germline, CDR1 is SEHNR and CDR2 is FQNEAQ (reference sequence). The chain's CDR3 is CASSQGGGNGQDD.

A note on this clonotype: The junction does not match germline at one end; this may be a read error. The chain joins TRBV7-2 to TRBJ2-5; D is perhaps TRBD1 or TRBD2 (7 bases each). This CDR3 region has 14 residues. CDR1 SGHTA and CDR2 FQGNSA come from the germline V gene. CDR3: CASSPGAGGGTHIF. In DNA form, the CDR3 reads TGTGCCAGCAGTCCAGGGGCAGGGGGGGGGACCCACATATTC. The full variable domain, completed using reference TRBV7-2 and TRBJ2-5, is GAGVSQSPSNKVTEKGKDVELRCDPISGHTALYWYRQSLGQGLEFLIYFQGNSAPDKSGLPSDRFSAERTGGSVSTLTIQRTQQEDSAVYLCASSPGAGGGTHIFGPGTRLLVL.

The chain uses TRBV11-1 and TRBJ1-5; D call uncertain. V was clipped by 5 bases and J by 4 bases, with 15 bases between them. Germline-derived CDR1 and CDR2 are SGHAT and FQDESV (reference sequence). The CDR3 length is 15 residues. CDR3 sequence (DNA): TGTGCCAGCAGCGTAGGGCTGACCCGAAATCAGCCCCAGCATTTT. Translating gives CASSVGLTRNQPQHF.

The V call is TRBV7-2, the J call TRBJ1-3; D unresolved. Germline CDR1 SGHTA, CDR2 FQGNSA. V lost 1 base and J 6 bases, leaving 7 bases between the germline ends. There are 13 residues in the CDR3. Here the CDR3 reads CASSLGPSNTIYF. CDR3 sequence (DNA): TGTGCCAGCAGCTTAGGACCGTCAAACACCATATATTTT.

This chain connects TRBV7-3 to TRBJ1-5, with TRBD1 as a possible D gene (6 bases). CDR1 is SGHTA and CDR2 is FQGTGA in the germline V gene. Trimming cost V 5 bases and J 2 bases, with 16 bases left between them. CDR3 size: 16 residues. CDR3 in amino acids: CASSQSGAWGNQPQHF. CDR3 nucleotide sequence: TGTGCCAGCAGCCAATCAGGGGCATGGGGCAATCAGCCCCAGCATTTT. Drawing the rest from reference TRBV7-3 and TRBJ1-5, the complete variable domain is GAGVSQTPSNKVTEKGKYVELRCDPISGHTALYWYRQSLGQGPEFLIYFQGTGAADDSGLPNDRFFAVRPEGSVSTLKIQRTERGDSAVYLCASSQSGAWGNQPQHFGDGTRLSIL.

This clonotype was seen more than once but under ten times. The conserved phenylalanine or tryptophan normally closing the CDR3 is absent here, so this likely arose from a read error. The DNA is omitted, as the CDR3 cannot be located on it reliably, and the CDR3 follows TCRdb's listing. This chain connects TRBV9 to TRBJ2-2; the table calls TRBD2, which could not be checked here. The CDR3 contains 12 residues when both ends are counted. Germline V gene lookup returns CDR1 SGDLS and CDR2 YYNGEE. CDR3 residues: CASSGDGGGGYT.

Note on this clonotype: One end of the junction does not line up with germline, which may come from a read error. This chain joins TRBV9 and TRBJ2-7; D is tentatively TRBD1 or TRBD2 (5 bases each). The CDR3 spans 14 residues. Germline V gene sequence: CDR1 SGDLS, CDR2 YYNGEE. The chain's CDR3 is CASSGGAARNQPHF. In DNA, the CDR3 is TGTGCCAGCAGCGGAGGGGCCGCCCGAAATCAGCCCCACTTC. Full variable domain (outside the CDR3, taken from reference TRBV9 and TRBJ2-7): DSGVTQTPKHLITATGQRVTLRCSPRSGDLSVYWYQQSLDQGLQFLIQYYNGEERAKGNILERFSAQQFPDLHSELNLSSLELGDSALYFCASSGGAARNQPHFGPGTRLTVT.

The rearrangement uses TRBV2 and TRBJ1-2; D is possibly TRBD1 or TRBD2 (5 bases each). With the DNA end fitting TRBJ2-1 better, the J assignment may be wrong. The CDR3 runs 13 residues. The germline V gene has CDR1 SNHLY and CDR2 FYNNEI. CDR3 protein: CASSDGGARGQFF. CDR3 sequence (DNA): TGTGCCAGCAGCGATGGGGGTGCCCGTGGGCAGTTCTTC.

As to this clonotype: The CDR3 carries no conserved terminal phenylalanine or tryptophan, so it likely arises from a read error. The DNA is omitted, as the CDR3 cannot be located on it reliably, and the CDR3 follows TCRdb's listing. The V and J genes are TRBV2 and TRBJ1-1; no DNA check was done on the table's D call, TRBD1. Germline V CDR1 and CDR2: SNHLY, FYNNEI. The CDR3 totals 15 residues, both ends included. The CDR3 protein is CASGDGGTDTHYSGP.

Comments on this clonotype: No DNA is shown, since the ends of the CDR3 on it are uncertain; the CDR3 is the one TCRdb lists. The J gene is TRBJ2-5, the V gene TRBV7-9; the DNA was not used to check the table's D call, TRBD1. The CDR3 length equals 14 residues, ends included. CDR1 SEHNR and CDR2 FQNEAQ come from the germline V gene (reference sequence). This chain's CDR3 is CASSWGDEQFFGPF.

Note on this clonotype: One end of the junction is discordant with germline, which a read error may explain. The chain employs TRBV7-8 and TRBJ2-7; 7 bases agree with TRBD2. CDR3 length: 14 residues. Germline CDR1 SGHVS, CDR2 FQNEAQ. Written as DNA, the CDR3 is TGTGCCGGCAGCTTACCGGGAGGTCCCGACGCGCAGTATTTC. Residues: CAGSLPGGPDAQYF.

The V and J genes are TRBV2 and TRBJ1-5, with D unclear. The V end was cut by 6 bases, the J end by 15 bases, with 27 bases between. The length of the CDR3 is 15 residues. Germline lookup yields CDR1 SNHLY and CDR2 FYNNEI. Written as DNA, the CDR3 is TGTGCCAGCAGCGATGGGGTCTCGAGAAATCAGCTCCTGCATTTT. Translated, it gives CASSDGVSRNQLLHF.

Comment on this clonotype: The missing conserved phenylalanine or tryptophan at the end of this CDR3 makes a read error likely. The rearrangement links TRBV7-6 to TRBJ1-1; D uncertain. V lost 5 bases to trimming and J lost 7 bases, with 14 bases between them. The CDR3 consists of 13 residues. From germline, CDR1 is SGHVS and CDR2 FNYEAQ. CDR3 residues: CASSPTTTSEAFL. The CDR3 bases are TGTGCCAGCAGCCCCACGACAACCAGTGAAGCTTTCCTT.

A note on this clonotype: Because the CDR3 is missing its conserved closing phenylalanine or tryptophan, this is likely a read error. The DNA is omitted, as the CDR3 cannot be located on it reliably, and the CDR3 follows TCRdb's listing. The rearrangement uses TRBV7-2 and TRBJ2-3; the table's TRBD1 call for D was not verified on the DNA. A total of 13 residues make up the CDR3, ends included. Germline V gives CDR1 SGHTA, CDR2 FQGNSA. CDR3 residues: CASSNGQGSKETQ.